The clone carrying this T cell receptor beta chain showed up just a few times. Its specificity is not known. These data originate in a study of T-cell reconstitution after alpha-beta-depleted transplantation in children. The TCRbeta library was prepared with unique molecular identifiers. A single record per CDR3 protein comes from TCRdb applying MiXCR to the PCR reads. This sample has almost 600,000 distinct CDR3 sequences, with 27% found just once. Study-level results: A year post-transplant, T-cell counts and diversity derived mostly from newly produced T cells. Expanded clones from the graft, numbering several hundred, reportedly supplied alpha-beta T cells about two months after transplant.

The source material was PBMCs, sampled before TCRalphabeta/CD19-depleted stem cell transplant. The TCR originated in a boy under three years old with Wiskott-Aldrich syndrome, due to receive a stem cell transplant.

The CDR3 protein is CASSEKTGYGYTF. The DNA for the CDR3 is TGTGCCAGCAGTGAAAAGACTGGGTATGGCTACACCTTC. The rearrangement joins TRBV25-1 to TRBJ1-2; D gene unclear. Trimming left V 2 bases short and J 5 bases short, with 9 bases between. CDR3 length: 13 amino acids. The V gene's germline CDR1 is MGHDK and CDR2 SYGVNS.